This TCR beta chain was recorded in a study of T cell responses to AZD1222 COVID-19 vaccine. Whole-study results and caveats: Repertoires in all cases were sampled only once the peak T cell response had passed. Just a handful of AZD1222 recipients were seropositive at baseline. Regions 160-218 and 743-854 dominated among vaccine-associated CD4 TCRs spanning spike. It should be noted that donors were predominantly white British and more often female, and clonal diversity was possibly underestimated.

As for this clone: The target antigen is unknown.

Profiling relied on immunoSEQ multiplex PCR, and the TCRdb table lists in-frame clones only, not all of them. The sample records tens of thousands of clones, about 88% being singletons. V lost 8 bases and J lost 3, with 5 bases in between. Germline assignment: CDR1 MNHEY and CDR2 SVGAGI. The length of the CDR3 is 11 residues. This receptor was taken from an adult in good health. This chain connects TRBV6-5 to TRBJ2-1, with D hard to call. The material sequenced was peripheral blood, taken on day 0 of AZD1222 vaccination. CDR3 bases: TGTGCCAGCCATCTCTACAATGAGCAGTTCTTC. This gives the protein CASHLYNEQFF.